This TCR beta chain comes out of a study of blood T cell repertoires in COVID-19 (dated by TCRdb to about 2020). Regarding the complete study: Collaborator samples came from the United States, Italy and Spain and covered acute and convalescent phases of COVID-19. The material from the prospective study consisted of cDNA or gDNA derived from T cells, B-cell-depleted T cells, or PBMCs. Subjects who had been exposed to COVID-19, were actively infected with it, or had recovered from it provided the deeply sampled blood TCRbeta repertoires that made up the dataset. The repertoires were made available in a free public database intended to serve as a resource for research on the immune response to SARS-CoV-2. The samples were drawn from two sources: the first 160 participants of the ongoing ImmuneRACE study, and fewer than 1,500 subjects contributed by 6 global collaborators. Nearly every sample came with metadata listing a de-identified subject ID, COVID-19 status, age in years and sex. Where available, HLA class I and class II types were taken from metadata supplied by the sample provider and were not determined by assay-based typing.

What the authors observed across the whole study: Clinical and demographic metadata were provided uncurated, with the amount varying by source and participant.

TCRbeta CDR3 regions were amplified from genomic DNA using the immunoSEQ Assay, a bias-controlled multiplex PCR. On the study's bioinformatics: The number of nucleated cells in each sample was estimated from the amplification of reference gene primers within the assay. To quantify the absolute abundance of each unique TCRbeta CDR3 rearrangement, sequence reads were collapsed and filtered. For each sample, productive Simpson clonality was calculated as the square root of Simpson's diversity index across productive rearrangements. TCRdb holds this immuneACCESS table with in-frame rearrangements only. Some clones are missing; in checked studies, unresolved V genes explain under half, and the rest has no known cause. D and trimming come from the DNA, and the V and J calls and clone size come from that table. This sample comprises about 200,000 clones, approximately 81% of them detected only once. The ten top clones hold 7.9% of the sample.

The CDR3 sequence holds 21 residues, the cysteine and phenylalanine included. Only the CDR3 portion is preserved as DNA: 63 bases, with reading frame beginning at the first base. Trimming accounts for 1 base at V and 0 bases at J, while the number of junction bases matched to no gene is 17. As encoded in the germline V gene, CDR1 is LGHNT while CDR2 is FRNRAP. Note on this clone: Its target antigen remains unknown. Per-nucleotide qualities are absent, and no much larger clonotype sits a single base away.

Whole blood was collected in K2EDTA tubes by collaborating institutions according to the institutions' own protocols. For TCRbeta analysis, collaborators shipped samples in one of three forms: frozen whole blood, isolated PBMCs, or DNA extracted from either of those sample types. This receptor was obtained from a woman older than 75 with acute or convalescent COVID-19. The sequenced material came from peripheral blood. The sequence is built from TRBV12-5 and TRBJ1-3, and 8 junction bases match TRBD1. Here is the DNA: TGTGCTAGTGGTTTGGGGAGTTTGTCAGGCAGGGGGCTCACCTCTGGAAACACCATATATTTT. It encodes CASGLGSLSGRGLTSGNTIYF.